Listed below are T cell receptor beta chains from one sample, sequenced in a study of beta chain features in type 1 diabetes. The assay was immunoSEQ multiplex PCR, and TCRdb's table has in-frame clones only and misses some. In the table there are 150,000 to 190,000 clones, about a tenth of which are singletons. Sequencing was performed on central memory CD4+ T cells from blood. The receptor source for this set is a young man with type 1 diabetes. Both conserved end residues are part of each CDR3. The D gene is left open where the match is weak. Size tells how often a clone was seen (once, few, many) or the class of an expanded clone, and some rows leave it out.

TRBV7-2,TRBJ2-3,TRBD2,NA,CASSLSASGRPDTQYF,TGTGCCAGCAGCTTATCTGCTAGCGGGAGACCAGATACGCAGTATTTT
TRBV18,TRBJ2-1,TRBD2,NA,CASSQSGSFHNEQFF,TGTGCCAGCTCTCAAAGCGGGAGCTTCCACAATGAGCAGTTCTTC
TRBV5-1,TRBJ2-1,NA,few,CASSLAGLVPGFF,TGCGCCAGCAGCTTGGCTGGTCTGGTCCCGGGGTTCTTC
TRBV30,TRBJ2-1,TRBD2,NA,CAWATSGRSNEQFF,TGTGCCTGGGCAACTAGCGGGAGATCCAATGAGCAGTTCTTC
TRBV18,TRBJ2-5,NA,NA,CASSPTSQETQYF,TGTGCCAGCTCACCGACATCTCAAGAGACCCAGTACTTC
TRBV30,TRBJ1-1,NA,few,CAWKSPGRDTEAFF,TGTGCCTGGAAATCCCCAGGGAGGGACACTGAAGCTTTCTTT
TRBV28,TRBJ1-2,NA,NA,CASSFSHNYGYTF,TGTGCCAGCAGCTTCAGTCATAACTATGGCTACACCTTC
TRBV7-3,TRBJ2-1,NA,few,CASSLGGGSTYNEQFF,TGTGCCAGCAGCTTAGGGGGCGGGAGCACCTACAATGAGCAGTTCTTC
TRBV30,TRBJ2-5,TRBD2,few,CAWSIPGLAGGVAETQYF,TGTGCCTGGAGTATTCCGGGACTAGCGGGAGGAGTGGCAGAGACCCAGTACTTC
TRBV19,TRBJ2-2,NA,once,CASSSHSTGELFF,TGTGCCAGTAGTTCCCACAGCACCGGGGAGCTGTTTTTT
TRBV29-1,TRBJ1-1,NA,few,CSVSDRLNTEAFF,TGCAGCGTGTCCGACAGGCTAAACACTGAAGCTTTCTTT
TRBV27,TRBJ1-3,TRBD1,NA,CASRQGAEFGNTIYF,TGTGCCAGCAGACAGGGGGCAGAATTCGGAAACACCATATATTTT
TRBV10-3,TRBJ2-4,TRBD2,NA,CAISESLAGWNIQYF,TGTGCCATCAGTGAGTCCCTAGCGGGATGGAACATTCAGTACTTC
TRBV7-9,TRBJ2-3,TRBD2,NA,CASSSSGSDTQYF,TGTGCCAGCAGCTCTAGCGGGAGTGATACGCAGTATTTT
TRBV7-7,TRBJ2-5,TRBD1,NA,CASSSYQGEETQYF,TGTGCTAGCAGCTCATATCAGGGGGAAGAGACCCAGTACTTC
TRBV9,TRBJ2-3,TRBD2,few,CASSVEDGRALDTQYF,TGTGCCAGCAGCGTAGAAGACGGGAGGGCCTTGGATACGCAGTATTTT
TRBV7-3,TRBJ2-3,NA,NA,CASSPRGSGTDTQYF,TGTGCCAGCAGCCCTCGGGGTAGCGGCACAGATACGCAGTATTTT
TRBV10-3,TRBJ2-3,NA,few,CAINQGSGTDTQYF,TGTGCCATCAACCAGGGGTCCGGCACAGATACGCAGTATTTT
TRBV6-1,TRBJ1-3,NA,few,CASTEHKSSGNTIYF,TGTGCCAGCACCGAACACAAATCCTCTGGAAACACCATATATTTT
TRBV2,TRBJ1-1,NA,NA,CASRLMTENTEAFF,TGTGCCAGCAGGCTCATGACAGAGAACACTGAAGCTTTCTTT
TRBV7-9,TRBJ2-3,NA,NA,CASSLSGTDTQYF,TGTGCCAGCAGCTTATCAGGGACAGATACGCAGTATTTT
TRBV30,TRBJ2-7,NA,few,CAWSVPGLAQYF,TGTGCCTGGAGTGTACCAGGGCTTGCGCAGTACTTC
TRBV4-2,TRBJ2-1,TRBD2,NA,CASSQDRASGRLSLEEQFF,TGTGCCAGCAGCCAAGATCGGGCTAGCGGGAGACTCTCCTTAGAGGAGCAGTTCTTC
TRBV5-4,TRBJ2-7,TRBD1,NA,CASSFGTGLYEQYF,TGTGCCAGCAGCTTCGGGACAGGGCTCTACGAGCAGTACTTC
TRBV29-1,TRBJ2-1,NA,NA,CSVRGGPYPNEQFF,TGCAGCGTTAGGGGCGGTCCTTATCCCAATGAGCAATTCTTC